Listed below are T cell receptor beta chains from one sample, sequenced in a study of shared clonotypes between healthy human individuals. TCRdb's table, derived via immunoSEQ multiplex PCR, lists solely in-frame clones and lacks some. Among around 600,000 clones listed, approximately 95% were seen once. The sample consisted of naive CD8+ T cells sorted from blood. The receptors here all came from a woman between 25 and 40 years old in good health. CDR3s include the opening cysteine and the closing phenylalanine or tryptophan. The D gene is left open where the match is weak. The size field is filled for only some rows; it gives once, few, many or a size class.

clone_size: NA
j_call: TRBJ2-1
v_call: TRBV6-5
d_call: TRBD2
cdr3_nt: TGTGCCAGCAGTTATGTTAGCGGGAGCGACAATGAGCAGTTCTTC
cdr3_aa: CASSYVSGSDNEQFF

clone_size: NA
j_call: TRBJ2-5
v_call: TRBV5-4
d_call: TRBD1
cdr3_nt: TGTGCCAGCAGCGTAACAGGGGGCCGCGAAGAGACCCAGTACTTC
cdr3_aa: CASSVTGGREETQYF

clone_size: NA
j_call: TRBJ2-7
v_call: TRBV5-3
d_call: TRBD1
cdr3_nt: TGTGCCAGCAGCTTGGGAGTGGGACAGTCCTACGAGCAGTACTTC
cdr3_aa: CASSLGVGQSYEQYF

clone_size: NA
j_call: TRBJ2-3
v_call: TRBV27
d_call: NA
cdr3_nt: TGTGCCAGCAGTTTATCGATCGCTGGAGATACGCAGTATTTT
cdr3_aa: CASSLSIAGDTQYF

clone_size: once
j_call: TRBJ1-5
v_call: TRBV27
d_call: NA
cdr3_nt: TGTGCCAGCAGTTTAACCAAAAACCCCAGGGGTATCAATCAGCCCCAGCATTTT
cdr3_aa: CASSLTKNPRGINQPQHF

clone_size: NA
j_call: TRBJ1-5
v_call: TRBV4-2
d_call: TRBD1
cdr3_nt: TGTGCCAGCAGCCAAGATCCCAGGGGGAATCAGCCCCAGCATTTT
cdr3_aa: CASSQDPRGNQPQHF

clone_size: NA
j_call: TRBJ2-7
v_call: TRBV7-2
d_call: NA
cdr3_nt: TGTGCCAGCAGCTTAGTAGGACTGAGCTACGAGCAGTACTTC
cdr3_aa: CASSLVGLSYEQYF

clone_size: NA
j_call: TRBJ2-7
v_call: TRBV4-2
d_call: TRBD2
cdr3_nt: TGTGCCAGCAGCCACAGACTAGCCGCCTACGAGCAGTACTTC
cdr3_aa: CASSHRLAAYEQYF

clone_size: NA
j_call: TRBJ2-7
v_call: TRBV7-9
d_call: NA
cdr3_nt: TGTGCCAGCAGCCCCCAGGGGACACGGGGCGAGCAGTACTTC
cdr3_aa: CASSPQGTRGEQYF

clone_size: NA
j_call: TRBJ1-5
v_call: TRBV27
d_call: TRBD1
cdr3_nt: TGTGCCAGCAGTCCACAGGGGGCCAGTCAGCCCCAGCATTTT
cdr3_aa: CASSPQGASQPQHF

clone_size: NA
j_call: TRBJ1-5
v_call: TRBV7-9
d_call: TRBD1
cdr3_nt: TGTGCCAGCAGCTTATTGAGGTCTTGGCGACAGGGAGATTTTGAGCCCCAGCATTTT
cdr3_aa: CASSLLRSWRQGDFEPQHF

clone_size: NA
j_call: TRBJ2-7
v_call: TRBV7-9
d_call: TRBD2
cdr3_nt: TGTGCCAGCAGCTTAACTAGCGGGAACCCCTACGAGCAGTACTTC
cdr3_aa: CASSLTSGNPYEQYF

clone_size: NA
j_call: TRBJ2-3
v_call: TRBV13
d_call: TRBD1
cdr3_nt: TGTGCCAGCAGCTGGACGGGACAGAGCACAGATACGCAGTATTTT
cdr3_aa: CASSWTGQSTDTQYF

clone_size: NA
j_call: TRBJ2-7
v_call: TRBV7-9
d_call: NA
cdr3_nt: TGTGCCAGCAGCTTAGACAGGTCCAACGAGCAGTACTTC
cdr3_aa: CASSLDRSNEQYF

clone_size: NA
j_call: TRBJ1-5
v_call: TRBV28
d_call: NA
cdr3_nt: TGTGCCAGCAGAAATGAGCAGCCCCAGCATTTT
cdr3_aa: CASRNEQPQHF

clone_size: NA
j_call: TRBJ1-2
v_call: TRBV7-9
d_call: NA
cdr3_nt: TGTGCCAGCAGCCGAAGTGAGACCGCTCTTAACTATGGCTACACCTTC
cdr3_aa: CASSRSETALNYGYTF

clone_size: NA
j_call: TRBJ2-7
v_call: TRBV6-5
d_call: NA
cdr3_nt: TGTGCCAGCAGTTACTTCGGAGGGACCTACGAGCAGTACTTC
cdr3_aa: CASSYFGGTYEQYF

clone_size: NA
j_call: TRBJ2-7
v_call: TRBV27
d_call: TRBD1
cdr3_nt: TGTGCCAGCAGGGACAGGTCGACCTACGAGCAGTACTTC
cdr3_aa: CASRDRSTYEQYF

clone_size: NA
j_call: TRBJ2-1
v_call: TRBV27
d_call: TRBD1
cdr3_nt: TGTGCCAGCTCCGTGGGACAGGCCTACAATGAGCAGTTCTTC
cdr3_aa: CASSVGQAYNEQFF

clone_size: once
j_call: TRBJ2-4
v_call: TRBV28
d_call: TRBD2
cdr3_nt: TGTGGCACGACCGGGGGGGGAATAGCCAAAAACATTCAGTACTTC
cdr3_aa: CGTTGGGIAKNIQYF

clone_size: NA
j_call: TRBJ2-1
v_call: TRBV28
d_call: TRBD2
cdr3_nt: TGTGCCAGCAGCCGGGGGGAAGACAATGAGCAGTTCTTC
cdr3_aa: CASSRGEDNEQFF

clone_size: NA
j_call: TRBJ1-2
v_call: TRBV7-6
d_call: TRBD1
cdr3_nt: TGTGCCAGCAGCCAGGGGACAGGGGGCGTGAGGGGCTACACCTTC
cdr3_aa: CASSQGTGGVRGYTF

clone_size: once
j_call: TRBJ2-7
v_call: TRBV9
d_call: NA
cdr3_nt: TGTGCCAGCAGCGTAGGGGGGTCGGTTCCCTACGAGCAGTACTTC
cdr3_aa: CASSVGGSVPYEQYF

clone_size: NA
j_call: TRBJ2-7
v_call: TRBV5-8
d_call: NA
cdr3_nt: TGTGCCAGCAGTCCCGGAACATCGAGCTCCTACGAGCAGTACTTC
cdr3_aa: CASSPGTSSSYEQYF

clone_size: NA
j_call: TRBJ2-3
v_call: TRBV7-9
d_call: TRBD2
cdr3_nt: TGTGCCAGCAGCTTCGGGACTAGCGTCGCTAGCACAGATACGCAGTATTTT
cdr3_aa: CASSFGTSVASTDTQYF

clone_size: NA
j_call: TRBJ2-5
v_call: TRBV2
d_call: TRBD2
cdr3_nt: TGTGCCAGCAGTTTAGCGGGAGGGCGAGAGACCCAGTACTTC
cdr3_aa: CASSLAGGRETQYF

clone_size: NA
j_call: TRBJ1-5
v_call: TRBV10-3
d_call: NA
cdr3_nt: TGTGCCATCAGTGAGTCTGTCAGCAATCAGCCCCAGCATTTT
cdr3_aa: CAISESVSNQPQHF

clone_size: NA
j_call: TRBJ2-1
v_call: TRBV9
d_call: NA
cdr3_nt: TGTGCCAGCAGCGTAGGTTCTACTAACTACAATGAGCAGTTCTTC
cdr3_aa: CASSVGSTNYNEQFF

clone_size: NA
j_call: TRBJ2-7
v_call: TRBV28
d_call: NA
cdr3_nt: TGTGCCAGCAGTCAGGACCGAGTCGACTACGAGCAGTACTTC
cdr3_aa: CASSQDRVDYEQYF

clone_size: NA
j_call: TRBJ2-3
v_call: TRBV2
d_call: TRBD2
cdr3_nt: TGTGCCAGCGGACTAGCGGGAAGAACAGATACGCAGTATTTT
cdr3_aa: CASGLAGRTDTQYF

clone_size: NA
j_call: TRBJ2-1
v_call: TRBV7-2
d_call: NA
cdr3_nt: TGTGCCAGCAGCTTAGCCCGGGGTAACAATGAGCAGTTCTTC
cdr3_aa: CASSLARGNNEQFF

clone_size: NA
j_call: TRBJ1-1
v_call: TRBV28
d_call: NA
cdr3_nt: TGTGCCAGCAGTTTCCCGGGACAACTAACTGAAGCTTTCTTT
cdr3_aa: CASSFPGQLTEAFF

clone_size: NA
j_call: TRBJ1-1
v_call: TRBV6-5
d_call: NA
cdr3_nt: TGTGCCAGCGGGGGCGTCCCCACTGAAGCTTTCTTT
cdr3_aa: CASGGVPTEAFF

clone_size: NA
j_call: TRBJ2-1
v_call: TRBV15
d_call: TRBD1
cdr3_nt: TGTGCCACCAGCAGCACAGGGGATACCGAGCAGTTCTTC
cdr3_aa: CATSSTGDTEQFF

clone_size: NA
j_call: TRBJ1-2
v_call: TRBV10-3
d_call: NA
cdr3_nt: TGTGCCATCAGTGAGCCGTCGGGAAGACAGCCCTATGGCTACACCTTC
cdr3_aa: CAISEPSGRQPYGYTF

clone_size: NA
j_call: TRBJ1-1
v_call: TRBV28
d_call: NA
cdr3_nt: TGTGCCAGCAGTTATTTTCTGGGGGGAGAACATTTTGAAGCTTTCTTT
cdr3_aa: CASSYFLGGEHFEAFF

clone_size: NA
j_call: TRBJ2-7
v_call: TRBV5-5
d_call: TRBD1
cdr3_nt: TGTGCCAGCAGCTCGGACCGGGACAGGTTATTATACGAGCAGTACTTC
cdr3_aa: CASSSDRDRLLYEQYF

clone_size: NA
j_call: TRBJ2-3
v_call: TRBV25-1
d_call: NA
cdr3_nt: TGTGCCAGCGACGCCGGGACCTTCACAGATACGCAGTATTTT
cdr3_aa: CASDAGTFTDTQYF

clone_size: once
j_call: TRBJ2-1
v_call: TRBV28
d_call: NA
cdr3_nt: TGTGCCAGCAGTTATCCCCCCAGGGGGGGCAATGAGCAGTTCTTC
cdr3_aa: CASSYPPRGGNEQFF

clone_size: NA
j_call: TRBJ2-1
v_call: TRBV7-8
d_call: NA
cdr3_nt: TGTGCCAGCAGCCTTAAGCGGGCGCTCTCCTACAATGAGCAGTTCTTC
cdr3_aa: CASSLKRALSYNEQFF

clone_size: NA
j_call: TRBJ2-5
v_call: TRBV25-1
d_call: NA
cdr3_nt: TGTGCCAGCAGTAAGGAAGAGACCCAGTACTTC
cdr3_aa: CASSKEETQYF